These T cell receptor beta chains were read from a single sample in a study of T cell changes during pregnancy in multiple sclerosis. Clones were read by immunoSEQ multiplex PCR, and TCRdb kept only the in-frame ones, dropping some. The top ten hold approximately 1.5% of the sample, which has under 80,000 clones, roughly nine tenths seen once. The specimen was peripheral blood, collected in the second trimester of pregnancy. The receptors derive from a female donor with multiple sclerosis, enrolled in a pregnancy study. Both conserved end residues are part of each CDR3. D genes are given only for firm matches. Rows may omit the clone size; those that give it use once, few, many or a size class.

CDR3 protein: CASSLAGLGPSEQFF; CDR3 DNA: TGTGCCAGCAGCTTGGCAGGACTAGGACCAAGTGAGCAGTTCTTC; D gene: TRBD2; clone size: NA; V gene: TRBV5-4; J gene: TRBJ2-1
CDR3 protein: CASSVGGQDYGYTF; CDR3 DNA: TGTGCCAGCAGCGTCGGAGGACAGGACTATGGCTACACCTTC; D gene: TRBD1; clone size: once; V gene: TRBV9; J gene: TRBJ1-2
CDR3 protein: CASSHVSPGEQFF; CDR3 DNA: TGTGCCAGCAGCCATGTCTCCCCCGGTGAGCAGTTCTTC; D gene: NA; clone size: NA; V gene: TRBV4-2; J gene: TRBJ2-1
CDR3 protein: CASSLGGRGYSNQPQHF; CDR3 DNA: TGTGCCAGCAGCCTTGGGGGACGGGGGTATAGCAATCAGCCCCAGCATTTT; D gene: NA; clone size: NA; V gene: TRBV7-2; J gene: TRBJ1-5
CDR3 protein: CASSIDPRQGAREQYF; CDR3 DNA: TGTGCCAGTAGTATAGATCCGAGACAGGGGGCGAGAGAGCAGTACTTC; D gene: TRBD1; clone size: NA; V gene: TRBV19; J gene: TRBJ2-7
CDR3 protein: CASSLGGSPHNEQFF; CDR3 DNA: TGTGCCAGCAGCTTAGGTGGGAGTCCCCACAATGAGCAGTTCTTC; D gene: NA; clone size: NA; V gene: TRBV7-7; J gene: TRBJ2-1
CDR3 protein: CASTQRAGGIDEQFF; CDR3 DNA: TGTGCCAGCACCCAGAGGGCAGGGGGCATCGATGAGCAGTTCTTC; D gene: TRBD1; clone size: NA; V gene: TRBV6-5; J gene: TRBJ2-1
CDR3 protein: CASSFLDRGYEKLFF; CDR3 DNA: TGTGCCAGCAGTTTTTTGGACAGGGGTTATGAAAAACTGTTTTTT; D gene: TRBD1; clone size: few; V gene: TRBV5-6; J gene: TRBJ1-4
CDR3 protein: CASSFGGTDTQYF; CDR3 DNA: TGCGCCAGCAGCTTTGGAGGCACAGATACGCAGTATTTT; D gene: NA; clone size: NA; V gene: TRBV5-1; J gene: TRBJ2-3
CDR3 protein: CASSEGHHSNQPQHF; CDR3 DNA: TGTGCCAGCAGCGAGGGACACCATAGCAATCAGCCCCAGCATTTT; D gene: NA; clone size: once; V gene: TRBV6-1; J gene: TRBJ1-5
CDR3 protein: CASSTTGNTEAFF; CDR3 DNA: TGTGCCAGCAGCACCACAGGGAACACTGAAGCTTTCTTT; D gene: NA; clone size: few; V gene: TRBV7-2; J gene: TRBJ1-1
CDR3 protein: CASSSRDRQETQYF; CDR3 DNA: TGTGCCAGCAGCTCCCGGGACAGACAAGAGACCCAGTACTTC; D gene: TRBD1; clone size: NA; V gene: TRBV27; J gene: TRBJ2-5
CDR3 protein: CASSAGLAGVYEQFF; CDR3 DNA: TGTGCCAGCAGCGCCGGACTAGCGGGAGTATATGAGCAGTTCTTC; D gene: TRBD2; clone size: NA; V gene: TRBV9; J gene: TRBJ2-1
CDR3 protein: CAISRQGLDEQFF; CDR3 DNA: TGTGCCATCAGTAGACAGGGGCTCGATGAGCAGTTCTTC; D gene: TRBD1; clone size: NA; V gene: TRBV10-3; J gene: TRBJ2-1
CDR3 protein: CASTAGSLDEQYF; CDR3 DNA: TGTGCCAGCACGGCAGGTTCCCTCGACGAGCAGTACTTC; D gene: NA; clone size: NA; V gene: TRBV11-2; J gene: TRBJ2-7
CDR3 protein: CAWSVGQGDNQPQHF; CDR3 DNA: TGTGCCTGGAGTGTGGGACAGGGGGACAATCAGCCCCAGCATTTT; D gene: TRBD1; clone size: NA; V gene: TRBV30; J gene: TRBJ1-5
CDR3 protein: CASSIQGNTGELFF; CDR3 DNA: TGTGCCAGTAGTATACAGGGGAACACCGGGGAGCTGTTTTTT; D gene: NA; clone size: NA; V gene: TRBV19; J gene: TRBJ2-2
CDR3 protein: CASSYYSNQPQHF; CDR3 DNA: TGTGCCAGCAGCTATTATAGCAATCAGCCCCAGCATTTT; D gene: NA; clone size: NA; V gene: TRBV7-9; J gene: TRBJ1-5
CDR3 protein: CASSATGTSGETQYF; CDR3 DNA: TGTGCCAGCAGTGCCACCGGGACTAGCGGAGAGACCCAGTACTTC; D gene: TRBD2; clone size: NA; V gene: TRBV6-4; J gene: TRBJ2-5
CDR3 protein: CASSRSGQETQYF; CDR3 DNA: TGTGCCAGCAGTCGGAGCGGACAAGAGACCCAGTACTTC; D gene: NA; clone size: NA; V gene: TRBV7-9; J gene: TRBJ2-5
CDR3 protein: CAWSAPPLGETQYF; CDR3 DNA: TGTGCCTGGAGTGCCCCCCCCCTGGGCGAGACCCAGTACTTC; D gene: NA; clone size: once; V gene: TRBV30; J gene: TRBJ2-5
CDR3 protein: CASSQGQMNTEAFF; CDR3 DNA: TGCGCCAGCAGCCAAGGGCAAATGAACACTGAAGCTTTCTTT; D gene: NA; clone size: NA; V gene: TRBV4-3; J gene: TRBJ1-1
CDR3 protein: CASSRSQGPSYEQYF; CDR3 DNA: TGTGCCAGCAGCCGAAGTCAGGGGCCCTCCTACGAGCAGTACTTC; D gene: NA; clone size: NA; V gene: TRBV7-8; J gene: TRBJ2-7
CDR3 protein: CASSRNGENTEAFF; CDR3 DNA: TGTGCCAGCAGTCGCAACGGTGAGAACACTGAAGCTTTCTTT; D gene: NA; clone size: NA; V gene: TRBV6-5; J gene: TRBJ1-1
CDR3 protein: CASSPREQETQYF; CDR3 DNA: TGTGCCAGCAGCCCCCGGGAGCAGGAGACCCAGTACTTC; D gene: NA; clone size: NA; V gene: TRBV11-3; J gene: TRBJ2-5
CDR3 protein: CASSYFGTGKETQYF; CDR3 DNA: TGTGCCAGCAGTTACTTTGGGACAGGGAAAGAGACCCAGTACTTC; D gene: TRBD1; clone size: NA; V gene: TRBV6-5; J gene: TRBJ2-5
CDR3 protein: CASSDQGVSTDTQYF; CDR3 DNA: TGTGCCAGCAGCGACCAGGGGGTTAGCACAGATACGCAGTATTTT; D gene: TRBD1; clone size: NA; V gene: TRBV9; J gene: TRBJ2-3
CDR3 protein: CASSLDMDRGSLEKLFF; CDR3 DNA: TGCGCCAGCAGCTTGGATATGGACAGGGGTTCTCTTGAAAAACTGTTTTTT; D gene: TRBD1; clone size: NA; V gene: TRBV5-1; J gene: TRBJ1-4
CDR3 protein: CASSPLGGGELFF; CDR3 DNA: TGTGCCAGCAGCCCCCTAGGGGGCGGGGAGCTGTTTTTT; D gene: NA; clone size: NA; V gene: TRBV7-3; J gene: TRBJ2-2
CDR3 protein: CASSLFSGSPDEQFF; CDR3 DNA: TGTGCCAGCAGCTTATTTAGCGGGAGTCCGGATGAGCAGTTCTTC; D gene: TRBD2; clone size: NA; V gene: TRBV7-8; J gene: TRBJ2-1
CDR3 protein: CAWSVPTGGETQYF; CDR3 DNA: TGTGCCTGGAGTGTACCGACAGGGGGAGAGACCCAGTACTTC; D gene: TRBD1; clone size: NA; V gene: TRBV30; J gene: TRBJ2-5
CDR3 protein: CASSEQGAGDLYEQYF; CDR3 DNA: TGCGCCAGCAGTGAGCAAGGCGCGGGAGACCTCTACGAGCAGTACTTC; D gene: TRBD2; clone size: NA; V gene: TRBV10-2; J gene: TRBJ2-7
CDR3 protein: CVRSLGPRGKRDKKRGNEQFF; CDR3 DNA: TGTGTCAGAAGCTTAGGCCCCCGGGGGAAGCGGGATAAGAAAAGGGGCAATGAGCAGTTCTTC; D gene: NA; clone size: NA; V gene: TRBV7-5; J gene: TRBJ2-1
CDR3 protein: CAWSVTGYEQYF; CDR3 DNA: TGTGCCTGGAGTGTGACAGGGTATGAGCAGTACTTC; D gene: TRBD1; clone size: NA; V gene: TRBV30; J gene: TRBJ2-7
CDR3 protein: CASSGAEGYAGYTF; CDR3 DNA: TGTGCCAGCAGTGGGGCCGAAGGTTATGCTGGCTACACCTTC; D gene: NA; clone size: NA; V gene: TRBV25-1; J gene: TRBJ1-2
CDR3 protein: CASRKGAYEQYF; CDR3 DNA: TGTGCCAGCAGGAAAGGAGCCTACGAGCAGTACTTC; D gene: NA; clone size: NA; V gene: TRBV27; J gene: TRBJ2-7
CDR3 protein: CASSYASGMSGQFF; CDR3 DNA: TGTGCCAGCAGTTACGCCTCCGGGATGTCGGGGCAGTTCTTC; D gene: NA; clone size: NA; V gene: TRBV6-5; J gene: TRBJ2-1
CDR3 protein: CASSYSAALGNTIYF; CDR3 DNA: TGTGCCAGCAGTTACTCGGCGGCCCTGGGAAACACCATATATTTT; D gene: NA; clone size: once; V gene: TRBV6-5; J gene: TRBJ1-3
CDR3 protein: CASSPNLGQVGPPLHF; CDR3 DNA: TGTGCCAGTAGTCCTAACCTTGGACAGGTGGGGCCACCCCTCCACTTT; D gene: TRBD1; clone size: NA; V gene: TRBV19; J gene: TRBJ1-6
CDR3 protein: CASSPMAGGRETQYF; CDR3 DNA: TGTGCCAGCAGTCCAATGGCGGGGGGGAGGGAGACCCAGTACTTC; D gene: TRBD2; clone size: NA; V gene: TRBV27; J gene: TRBJ2-5
CDR3 protein: CASGPPGQGAYEQYF; CDR3 DNA: TGTGCCAGCGGACCTCCGGGACAGGGGGCCTACGAGCAGTACTTC; D gene: TRBD1; clone size: NA; V gene: TRBV7-2; J gene: TRBJ2-7
CDR3 protein: CASSISQEGAGLRDTQYF; CDR3 DNA: TGTGCCAGTAGTATTTCCCAGGAGGGAGCGGGATTGAGAGATACGCAGTATTTT; D gene: TRBD2; clone size: once; V gene: TRBV19; J gene: TRBJ2-3
CDR3 protein: CASSPQGAWGEAFF; CDR3 DNA: TGTGCCAGCAGCCCCCAGGGGGCATGGGGTGAAGCTTTCTTT; D gene: TRBD1; clone size: NA; V gene: TRBV11-2; J gene: TRBJ1-1
CDR3 protein: CASSWAGTGELFF; CDR3 DNA: TGCGCCAGCAGCTGGGCGGGCACCGGGGAGCTGTTTTTT; D gene: NA; clone size: once; V gene: TRBV5-1; J gene: TRBJ2-2
CDR3 protein: CASSLLPGQQYEQYF; CDR3 DNA: TGTGCCAGCAGCCTCCTCCCTGGACAGCAATACGAGCAGTACTTC; D gene: NA; clone size: NA; V gene: TRBV11-3; J gene: TRBJ2-7
CDR3 protein: CASSQGGGSGQFF; CDR3 DNA: TGCGCCAGCAGCCAAGGAGGCGGGAGTGGGCAGTTCTTC; D gene: TRBD2; clone size: NA; V gene: TRBV4-3; J gene: TRBJ2-1
CDR3 protein: CASSPGQLNTGELFF; CDR3 DNA: TGCGCCAGCAGCCCGGGACAGCTGAACACCGGGGAGCTGTTTTTT; D gene: TRBD1; clone size: NA; V gene: TRBV4-1; J gene: TRBJ2-2
CDR3 protein: CAWSLKGVGLYGYTF; CDR3 DNA: TGTGCCTGGAGTTTAAAGGGGGTGGGCCTCTATGGCTACACCTTC; D gene: NA; clone size: once; V gene: TRBV30; J gene: TRBJ1-2
CDR3 protein: CASSRGQGGSYGYTF; CDR3 DNA: TGTGCCAGCAGCCGAGGACAGGGGGGTTCCTATGGCTACACCTTC; D gene: TRBD1; clone size: NA; V gene: TRBV6-5; J gene: TRBJ1-2
CDR3 protein: CASSEDRGARYGYTF; CDR3 DNA: TGTGCCAGCAGTGAAGACAGGGGGGCTAGGTATGGCTACACCTTC; D gene: TRBD1; clone size: once; V gene: TRBV6-1; J gene: TRBJ1-2
CDR3 protein: CSTRRGGDEQFF; CDR3 DNA: TGCAGCACGAGACGTGGAGGCGATGAGCAGTTCTTC; D gene: NA; clone size: NA; V gene: TRBV29-1; J gene: TRBJ2-1
CDR3 protein: CASSPANSNQPQHF; CDR3 DNA: TGTGCCAGCTCACCAGCGAATAGCAATCAGCCCCAGCATTTT; D gene: NA; clone size: NA; V gene: TRBV18; J gene: TRBJ1-5
CDR3 protein: CASGLDGTEAFF; CDR3 DNA: TGTGCTAGTGGTTTGGACGGCACTGAAGCTTTCTTT; D gene: NA; clone size: NA; V gene: TRBV12-5; J gene: TRBJ1-1
CDR3 protein: CASSIGAGQETQYF; CDR3 DNA: TGTGCCAGTAGTATAGGAGCAGGACAAGAGACCCAGTACTTC; D gene: NA; clone size: NA; V gene: TRBV19; J gene: TRBJ2-5
CDR3 protein: CASNGQGSSNQPQHF; CDR3 DNA: TGTGCCAGCAACGGACAGGGGAGTAGCAATCAGCCCCAGCATTTT; D gene: TRBD1; clone size: NA; V gene: TRBV2; J gene: TRBJ1-5
CDR3 protein: CASSVPTSGGADTQYF; CDR3 DNA: TGTGCCAGCAGCGTACCGACTAGCGGGGGGGCAGATACGCAGTATTTT; D gene: TRBD2; clone size: NA; V gene: TRBV13; J gene: TRBJ2-3
CDR3 protein: CASSQGAASYEQYF; CDR3 DNA: TGTGCCAGCTCACAGGGGGCAGCATCCTACGAGCAGTACTTC; D gene: TRBD1; clone size: few; V gene: TRBV6-1; J gene: TRBJ2-7
CDR3 protein: CASSTLAGAMIYEQYF; CDR3 DNA: TGTGCCAGTAGTACCCTAGCGGGGGCCATGATCTACGAGCAGTACTTC; D gene: TRBD2; clone size: NA; V gene: TRBV19; J gene: TRBJ2-7
CDR3 protein: CASSYRDSFHNSPLHF; CDR3 DNA: TGTGCCAGCAGTTACAGAGACAGTTTTCATAATTCACCCCTCCACTTT; D gene: NA; clone size: many; V gene: TRBV6-5; J gene: TRBJ1-6